The following is a TCR beta chain sequence with its context. The data originate from a study of human T cells and chemical hapten exposure. Study-wide background: The variation in per-sample TCR yields arose mainly from small differences in pooled library volumes.

Individual cDNA molecules in this library carried unique molecular identifiers. One entry per CDR3 protein, called by TCRdb with MiXCR from the RACE reads. The table lists under 200,000 distinct CDR3 sequences, roughly 26% of them singletons. The CDR3 consists of 13 residues. CDR1 and CDR2 (germline): GTSNPN, SVGIG (reference sequence). V shed 0 bases and J shed 2 bases, with 5 bases lying between them. Time point described: patch test 3, about 24 weeks after DPC sensitization. Treatment defined: therapeutic diphenylcyclopropenone sensitization with weekly scalp DPC. The chain couples TRBV30 to TRBJ1-5; D uncertain. The source was whole blood, collected in connection with sensitization to the hapten diphenylcyclopropenone (DPC). The source of this sequence is a woman between 18 and 30 years old with alopecia areata. Some clones in this sample may be carry-over from other donors' samples. The CDR3: CAWSVGGNQPQHF. The CDR3 DNA reads as TGTGCCTGGAGTGTTGGGGGCAATCAGCCCCAGCATTTT.